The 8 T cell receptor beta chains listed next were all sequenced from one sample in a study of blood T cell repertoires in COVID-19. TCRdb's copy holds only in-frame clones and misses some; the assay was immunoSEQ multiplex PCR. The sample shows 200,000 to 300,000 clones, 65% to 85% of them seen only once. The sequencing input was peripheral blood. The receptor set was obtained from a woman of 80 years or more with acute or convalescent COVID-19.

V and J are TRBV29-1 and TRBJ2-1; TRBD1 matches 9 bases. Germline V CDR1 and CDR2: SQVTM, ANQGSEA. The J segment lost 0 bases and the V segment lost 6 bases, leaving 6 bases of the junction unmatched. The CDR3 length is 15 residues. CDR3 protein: CSVAQTGGSYNEQFF. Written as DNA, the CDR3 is TGCAGCGTAGCCCAGACAGGGGGCTCCTACAATGAGCAGTTCTTC.

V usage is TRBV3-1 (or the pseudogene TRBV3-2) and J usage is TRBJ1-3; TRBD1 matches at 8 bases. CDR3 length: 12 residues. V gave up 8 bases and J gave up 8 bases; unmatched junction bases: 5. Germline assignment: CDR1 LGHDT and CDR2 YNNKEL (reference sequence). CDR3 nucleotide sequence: TGTGCCAGCGTTGGACAGGGTGACACCATATATTTT. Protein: CASVGQGDTIYF.

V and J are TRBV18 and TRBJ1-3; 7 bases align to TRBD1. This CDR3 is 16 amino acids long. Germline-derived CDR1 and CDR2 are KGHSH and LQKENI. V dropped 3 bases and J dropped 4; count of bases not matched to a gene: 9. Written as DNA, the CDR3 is TGTGCCAGCTCACCCTCAAGACAGGGAGCAGGAAACACCATATATTTT. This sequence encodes CASSPSRQGAGNTIYF. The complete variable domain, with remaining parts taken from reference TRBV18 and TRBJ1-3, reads NAGVMQNPRHLVRRRGQEARLRCSPMKGHSHVYWYRQLPEEGLKFMVYLQKENIIDESGMPKERFSAEFPKEGPSILRIQQVVRGDSAAYFCASSPSRQGAGNTIYFGEGSWLTVV.

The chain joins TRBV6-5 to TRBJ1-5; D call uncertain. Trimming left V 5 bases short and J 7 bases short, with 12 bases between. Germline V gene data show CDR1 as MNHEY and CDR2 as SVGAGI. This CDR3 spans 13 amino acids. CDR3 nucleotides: TGTGCCAGCAGTCCCCACTCGAACCAGCCCCAGCATTTT. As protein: CASSPHSNQPQHF.

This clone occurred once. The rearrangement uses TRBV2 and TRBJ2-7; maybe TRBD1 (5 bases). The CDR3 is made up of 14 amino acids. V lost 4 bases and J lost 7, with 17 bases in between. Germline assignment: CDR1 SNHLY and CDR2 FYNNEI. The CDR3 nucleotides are TGTGCCAGCAGTGGGCCCAGGGTAACGTGGGAGCAGTACTTC. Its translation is CASSGPRVTWEQYF.

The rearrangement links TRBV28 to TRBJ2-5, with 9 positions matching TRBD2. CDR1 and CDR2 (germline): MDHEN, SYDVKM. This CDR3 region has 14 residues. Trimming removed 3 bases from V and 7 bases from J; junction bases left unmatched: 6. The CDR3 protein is CASSLGAGGATQYF. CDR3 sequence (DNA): TGTGCCAGCAGTTTGGGAGCGGGAGGTGCGACCCAGTACTTC.

In DNA form, the CDR3 reads TGTGCCAGCAGCCAAGTCGGGGCGGGGGCCGCCCCTACTTCACCCCTCCACTTT. Residues: CASSQVGAGAAPTSPLHF. The J gene is TRBJ1-6, the V gene TRBV3-1 (or the pseudogene TRBV3-2), with a tentative D call TRBD1 (6 bases). The CDR3 is made up of 18 amino acids. CDR1 is LGHDT, CDR2 YNNKEL, per germline (reference sequence). The ends were cut back, 1 base at V and 9 bases at J, with 22 bases in the middle.

This chain's CDR3 is CASSPGLAGFYEQYF. CDR3 bases: TGTGCCAGCAGCCCGGGACTAGCGGGATTCTACGAGCAGTACTTC. The chain is built from TRBV3-1 (or the pseudogene TRBV3-2) and TRBJ2-7, with 13 bases matching TRBD2. V gave up 4 bases and J gave up 3 bases; unmatched junction bases: 3. Germline CDR1 and CDR2: LGHDT and YNNKEL (reference sequence). This CDR3 is 15 amino acids long.